The T cell receptor beta chain under discussion was sequenced for a study of blood T cell repertoires in COVID-19. Only in-frame clones appear in the TCRdb table, and some are missing; sequencing was by immunoSEQ multiplex PCR. Of 140,000 to 150,000 clones detected, around nine tenths appear once; the ten largest clones hold 1% to 1.5%. V dropped 7 bases and J dropped 0; count of bases not matched to a gene: 4. CDR3 length: 14 amino acids. In germline, CDR1 is LNHDA, CDR2 SQIVND (reference sequence). This sequence was found in a woman under 40 with acute COVID-19. The specimen was PBMCs or T cells enriched from blood (not recorded which). The chain uses TRBV19 and TRBJ2-7; 9 nucleotides align to TRBD1. Written as DNA, the CDR3 is TGTGCCAGTACCGTGACAGGGGGCTCCTACGAGCAGTACTTC. Its protein product is CASTVTGGSYEQYF.